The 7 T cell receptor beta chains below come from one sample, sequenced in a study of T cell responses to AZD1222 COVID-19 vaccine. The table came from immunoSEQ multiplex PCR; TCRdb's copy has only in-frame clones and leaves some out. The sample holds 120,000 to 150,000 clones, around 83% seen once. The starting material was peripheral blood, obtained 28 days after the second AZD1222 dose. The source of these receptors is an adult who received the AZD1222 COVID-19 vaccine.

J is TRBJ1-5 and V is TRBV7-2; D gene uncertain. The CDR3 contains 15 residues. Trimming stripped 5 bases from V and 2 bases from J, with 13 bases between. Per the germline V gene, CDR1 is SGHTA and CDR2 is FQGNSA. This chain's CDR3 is CASSPLGGGNQPQHF. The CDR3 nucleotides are TGTGCCAGCAGCCCTTTGGGTGGGGGCAATCAGCCCCAGCATTTT.

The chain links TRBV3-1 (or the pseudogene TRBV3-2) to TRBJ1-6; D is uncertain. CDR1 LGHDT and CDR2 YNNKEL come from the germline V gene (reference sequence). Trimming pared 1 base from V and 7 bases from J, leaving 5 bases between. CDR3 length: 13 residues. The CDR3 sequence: CASSQAINSPLHF. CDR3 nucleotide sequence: TGTGCCAGCAGCCAAGCGATCAATTCACCCCTCCACTTT.

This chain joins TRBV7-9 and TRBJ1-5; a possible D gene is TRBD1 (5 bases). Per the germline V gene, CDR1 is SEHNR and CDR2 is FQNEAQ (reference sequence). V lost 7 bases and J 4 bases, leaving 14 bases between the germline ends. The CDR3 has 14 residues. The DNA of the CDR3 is TGTGCCAGCAACGAAGGGACGGATAATCAGCCCCAGCATTTT. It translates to CASNEGTDNQPQHF. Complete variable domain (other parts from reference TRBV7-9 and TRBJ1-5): DTGVSQNPRHKITKRGQNVTFRCDPISEHNRLYWYRQTLGQGPEFLTYFQNEAQLEKSRLLSDRFSAERPKGSFSTLEIQRTEQGDSAMYLCASNEGTDNQPQHFGDGTRLSIL.

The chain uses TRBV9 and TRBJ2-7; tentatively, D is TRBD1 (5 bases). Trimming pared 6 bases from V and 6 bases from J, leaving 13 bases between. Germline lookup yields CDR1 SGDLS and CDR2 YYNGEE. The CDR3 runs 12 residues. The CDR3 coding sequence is TGTGCCAGCAAGGCAGGGATGAGCGAGCAGTACTTC. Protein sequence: CASKAGMSEQYF.

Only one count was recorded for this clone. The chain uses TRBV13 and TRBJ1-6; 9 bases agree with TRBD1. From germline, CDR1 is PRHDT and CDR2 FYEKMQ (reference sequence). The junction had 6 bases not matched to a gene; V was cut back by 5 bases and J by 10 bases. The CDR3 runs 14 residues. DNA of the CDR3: TGTGCCAGCAGCATCGGGACAGGGAGATCACCCCTCCACTTT. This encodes CASSIGTGRSPLHF.

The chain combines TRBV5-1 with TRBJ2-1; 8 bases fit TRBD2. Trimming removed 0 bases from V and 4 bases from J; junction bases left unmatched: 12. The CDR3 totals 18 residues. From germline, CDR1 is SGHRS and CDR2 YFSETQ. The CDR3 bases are TGCGCCAGCAGCTTGGCCGTCTTCCTAACGGGAGGGTACAATGAGCAGTTCTTC. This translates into CASSLAVFLTGGYNEQFF.

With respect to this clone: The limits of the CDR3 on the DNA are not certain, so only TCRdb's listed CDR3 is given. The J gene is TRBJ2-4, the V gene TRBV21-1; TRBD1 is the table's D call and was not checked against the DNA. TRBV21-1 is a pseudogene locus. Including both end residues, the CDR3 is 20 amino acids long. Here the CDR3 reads CASTWTLFGQGAAGVNIQYF.